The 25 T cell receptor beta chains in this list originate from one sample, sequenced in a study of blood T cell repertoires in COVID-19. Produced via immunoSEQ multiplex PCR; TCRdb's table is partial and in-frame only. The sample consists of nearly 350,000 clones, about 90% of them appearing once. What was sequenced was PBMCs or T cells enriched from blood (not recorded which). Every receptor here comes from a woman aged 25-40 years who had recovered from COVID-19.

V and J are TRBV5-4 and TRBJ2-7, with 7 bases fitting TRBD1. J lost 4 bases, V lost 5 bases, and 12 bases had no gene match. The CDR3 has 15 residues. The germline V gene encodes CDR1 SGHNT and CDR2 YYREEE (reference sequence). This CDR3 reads CASRPTGVGVYEQYF. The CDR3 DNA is TGTGCCAGCAGACCTACAGGGGTTGGTGTTTACGAGCAGTACTTC.

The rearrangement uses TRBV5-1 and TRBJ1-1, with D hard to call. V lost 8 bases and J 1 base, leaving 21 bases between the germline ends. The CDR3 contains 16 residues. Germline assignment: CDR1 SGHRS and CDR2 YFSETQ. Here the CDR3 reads CASLPGGERRNTEAFF. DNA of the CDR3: TGCGCCAGTCTGCCCGGCGGGGAGAGAAGGAACACTGAAGCTTTCTTT.

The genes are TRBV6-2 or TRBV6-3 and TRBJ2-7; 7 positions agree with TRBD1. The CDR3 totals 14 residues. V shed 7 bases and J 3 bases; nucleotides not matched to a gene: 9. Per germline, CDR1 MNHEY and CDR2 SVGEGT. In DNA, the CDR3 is TGTGCCAGCACCCCGGGACAGCCTCTCTACGAGCAGTACTTC. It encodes CASTPGQPLYEQYF.

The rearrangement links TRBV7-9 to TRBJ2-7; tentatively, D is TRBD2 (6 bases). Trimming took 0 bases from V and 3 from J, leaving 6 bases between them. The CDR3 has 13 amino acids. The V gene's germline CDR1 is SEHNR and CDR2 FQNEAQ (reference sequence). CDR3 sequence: CASSLAGGYEQYF. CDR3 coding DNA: TGTGCCAGCAGCTTAGCGGGGGGCTACGAGCAGTACTTC.

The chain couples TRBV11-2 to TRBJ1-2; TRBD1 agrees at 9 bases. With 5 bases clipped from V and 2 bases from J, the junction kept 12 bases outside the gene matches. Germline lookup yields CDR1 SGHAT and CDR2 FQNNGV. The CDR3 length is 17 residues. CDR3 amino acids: CASSPTGRQGVNYGYTF. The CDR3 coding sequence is TGTGCCAGCAGCCCCACAGGCCGACAGGGGGTAAACTATGGCTACACCTTC.

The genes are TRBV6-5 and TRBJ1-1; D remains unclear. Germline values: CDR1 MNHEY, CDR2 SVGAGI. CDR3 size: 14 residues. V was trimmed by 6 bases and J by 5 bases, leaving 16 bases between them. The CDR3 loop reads CASSLRGYDTEAFF. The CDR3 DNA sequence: TGTGCCAGCAGCTTACGGGGATATGATACTGAAGCTTTCTTT.

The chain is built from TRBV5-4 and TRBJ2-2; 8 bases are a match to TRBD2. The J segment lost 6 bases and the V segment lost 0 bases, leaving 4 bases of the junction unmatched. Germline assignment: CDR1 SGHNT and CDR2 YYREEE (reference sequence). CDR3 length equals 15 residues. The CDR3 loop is CASSLDGGAAGELFF. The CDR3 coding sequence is TGTGCCAGCAGCTTGGACGGGGGGGCCGCCGGGGAGCTGTTTTTT.

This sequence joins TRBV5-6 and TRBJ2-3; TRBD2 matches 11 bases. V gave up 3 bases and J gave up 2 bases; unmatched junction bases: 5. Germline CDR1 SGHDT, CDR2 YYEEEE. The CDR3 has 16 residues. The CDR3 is CASSSTSGEHTDTQYF. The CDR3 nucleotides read TGTGCCAGCAGCTCGACTAGCGGGGAACACACAGATACGCAGTATTTT.

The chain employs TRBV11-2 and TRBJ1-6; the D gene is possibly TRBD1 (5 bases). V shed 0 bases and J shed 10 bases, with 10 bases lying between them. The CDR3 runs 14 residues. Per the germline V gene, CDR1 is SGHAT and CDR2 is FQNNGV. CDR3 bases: TGTGCCAGCAGCTTAGACAGGGCGGACTCACCCCTCCACTTT. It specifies CASSLDRADSPLHF.

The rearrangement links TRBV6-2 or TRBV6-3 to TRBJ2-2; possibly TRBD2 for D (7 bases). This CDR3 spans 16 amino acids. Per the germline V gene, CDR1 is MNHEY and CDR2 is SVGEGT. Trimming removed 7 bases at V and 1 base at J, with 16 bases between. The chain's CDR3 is CASTPRGGQNTGELFF. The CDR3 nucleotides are TGTGCCAGCACCCCGAGGGGGGGGCAGAACACCGGGGAGCTGTTTTTT.

In DNA, the CDR3 is TGTGCCAGCAGTTTGGCCAGGGAGGGAAAACTGTTTTTT. Translated, it gives CASSLAREGKLFF. The chain recombines TRBV28 with TRBJ1-4; TRBD1 might be the D (5 bases). The CDR3 runs to 13 residues. Germline lookup yields CDR1 MDHEN and CDR2 SYDVKM. V was clipped by 3 bases and J by 10 bases, with 12 bases between them.

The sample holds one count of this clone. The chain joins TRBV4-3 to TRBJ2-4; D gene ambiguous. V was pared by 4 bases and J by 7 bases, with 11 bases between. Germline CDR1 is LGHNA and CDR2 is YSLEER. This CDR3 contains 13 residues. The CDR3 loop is CASSPSLRNIQYF. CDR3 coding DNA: TGCGCCAGCAGCCCAAGCCTTCGGAACATTCAGTACTTC.

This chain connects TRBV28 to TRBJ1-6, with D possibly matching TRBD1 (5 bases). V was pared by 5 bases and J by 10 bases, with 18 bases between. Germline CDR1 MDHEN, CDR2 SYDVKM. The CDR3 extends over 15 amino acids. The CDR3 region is CASSTPRGGGSPLHF. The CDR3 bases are TGTGCCAGCAGTACCCCTCGGGGGGGTGGGTCACCCCTCCACTTT.

The CDR3 DNA sequence: TGTGCCAGCTCCGGAGGGGCCGGGGAGCTGTTTTTT. Encoded protein: CASSGGAGELFF. The chain uses TRBV18 and TRBJ2-2; maybe TRBD2 (6 bases). Trimming pared 6 bases from V and 6 bases from J, leaving 8 bases between. There are 12 residues in the CDR3. From germline, CDR1 is KGHSH and CDR2 LQKENI.

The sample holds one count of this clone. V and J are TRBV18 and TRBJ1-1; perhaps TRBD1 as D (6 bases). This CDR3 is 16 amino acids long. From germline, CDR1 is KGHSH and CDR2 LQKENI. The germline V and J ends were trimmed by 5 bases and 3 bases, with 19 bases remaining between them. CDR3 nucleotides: TGTGCCAGCTCAGCCCAGGGGAGCCGGGGGGACACTGAAGCTTTCTTT. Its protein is CASSAQGSRGDTEAFF. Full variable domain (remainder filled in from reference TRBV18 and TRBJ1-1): NAGVMQNPRHLVRRRGQEARLRCSPMKGHSHVYWYRQLPEEGLKFMVYLQKENIIDESGMPKERFSAEFPKEGPSILRIQQVVRGDSAAYFCASSAQGSRGDTEAFFGQGTRLTVV.

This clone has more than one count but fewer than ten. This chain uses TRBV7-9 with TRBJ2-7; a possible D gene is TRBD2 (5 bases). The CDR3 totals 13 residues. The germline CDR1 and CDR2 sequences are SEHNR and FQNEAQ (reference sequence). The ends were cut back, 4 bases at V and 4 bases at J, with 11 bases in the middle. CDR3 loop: CASSSRGLYEQYF. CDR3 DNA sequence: TGTGCCAGCAGCTCCCGAGGGCTATACGAGCAGTACTTC.

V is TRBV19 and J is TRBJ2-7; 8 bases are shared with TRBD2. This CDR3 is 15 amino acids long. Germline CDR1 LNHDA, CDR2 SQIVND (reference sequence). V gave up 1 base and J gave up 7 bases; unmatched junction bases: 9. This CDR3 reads CASSIAPQASGEQYF. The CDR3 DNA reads TGTGCCAGTAGTATAGCCCCCCAGGCTAGCGGGGAGCAGTACTTC.

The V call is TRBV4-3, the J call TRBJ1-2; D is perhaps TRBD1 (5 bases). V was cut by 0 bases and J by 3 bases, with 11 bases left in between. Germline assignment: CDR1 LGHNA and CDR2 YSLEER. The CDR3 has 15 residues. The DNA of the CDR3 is TGCGCCAGCAGCCAAGACCCGGGACTCGACTATGGCTACACCTTC. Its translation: CASSQDPGLDYGYTF.

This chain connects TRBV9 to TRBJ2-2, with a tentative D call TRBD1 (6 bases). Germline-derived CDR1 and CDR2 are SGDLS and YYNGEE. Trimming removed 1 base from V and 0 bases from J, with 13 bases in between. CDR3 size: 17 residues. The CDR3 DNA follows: TGTGCCAGCAGCGTACCGATCGGGACATCGAACACCGGGGAGCTGTTTTTT. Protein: CASSVPIGTSNTGELFF.

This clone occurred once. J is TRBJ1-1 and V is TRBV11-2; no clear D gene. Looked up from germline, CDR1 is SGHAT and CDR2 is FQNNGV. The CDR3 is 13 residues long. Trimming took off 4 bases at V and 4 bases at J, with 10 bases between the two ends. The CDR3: CASSSSLLTEAFF. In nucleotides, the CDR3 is TGTGCCAGCAGCTCTTCACTGCTCACTGAAGCTTTCTTT.

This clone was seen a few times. CDR3: CAWSVLGSGNTIYF. CDR3 in DNA: TGTGCCTGGAGTGTACTTGGCTCTGGAAACACCATATATTTT. The rearrangement links TRBV30 to TRBJ1-3, with D uncertain. V was clipped by 0 bases and J by 0 bases, with 6 bases between them. Germline values: CDR1 GTSNPN, CDR2 SVGIG (reference sequence). This CDR3 has 14 residues. Full variable domain (outside the CDR3, taken from reference TRBV30 and TRBJ1-3): SQTIHQWPATLVQPVGSPLSLECTVEGTSNPNLYWYRQAAGRGLQLLFYSVGIGQISSEVPQNLSASRPQDRQFILSSKKLLLSDSGFYLCAWSVLGSGNTIYFGEGSWLTVV.

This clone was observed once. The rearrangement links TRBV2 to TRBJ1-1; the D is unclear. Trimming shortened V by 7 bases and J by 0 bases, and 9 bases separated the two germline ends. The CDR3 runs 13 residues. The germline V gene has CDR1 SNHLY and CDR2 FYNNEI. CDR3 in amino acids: CASKREMNTEAFF. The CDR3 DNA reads TGTGCCAGCAAACGAGAGATGAACACTGAAGCTTTCTTT.

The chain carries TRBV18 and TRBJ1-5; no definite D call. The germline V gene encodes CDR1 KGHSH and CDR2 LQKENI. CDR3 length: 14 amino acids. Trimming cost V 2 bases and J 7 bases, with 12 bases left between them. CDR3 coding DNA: TGTGCCAGCTCACCAATAAAGGCGGTGCAGCCCCAGCATTTT. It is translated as CASSPIKAVQPQHF.

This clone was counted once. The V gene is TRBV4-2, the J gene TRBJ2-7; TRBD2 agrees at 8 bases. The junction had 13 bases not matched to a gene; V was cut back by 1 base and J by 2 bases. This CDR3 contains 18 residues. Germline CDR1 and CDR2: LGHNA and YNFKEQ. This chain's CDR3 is CASSQGSRAGGFPYEQYF. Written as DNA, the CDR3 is TGTGCCAGCAGCCAAGGCTCTCGGGCGGGGGGCTTCCCCTACGAGCAGTACTTC.

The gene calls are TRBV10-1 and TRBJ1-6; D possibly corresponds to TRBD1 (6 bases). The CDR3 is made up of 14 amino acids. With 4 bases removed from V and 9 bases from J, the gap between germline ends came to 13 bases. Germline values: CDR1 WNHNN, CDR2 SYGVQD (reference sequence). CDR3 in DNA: TGCGCCAGCAGTGGTTTGGGGACACCTTCACCCCTCCACTTT. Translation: CASSGLGTPSPLHF.